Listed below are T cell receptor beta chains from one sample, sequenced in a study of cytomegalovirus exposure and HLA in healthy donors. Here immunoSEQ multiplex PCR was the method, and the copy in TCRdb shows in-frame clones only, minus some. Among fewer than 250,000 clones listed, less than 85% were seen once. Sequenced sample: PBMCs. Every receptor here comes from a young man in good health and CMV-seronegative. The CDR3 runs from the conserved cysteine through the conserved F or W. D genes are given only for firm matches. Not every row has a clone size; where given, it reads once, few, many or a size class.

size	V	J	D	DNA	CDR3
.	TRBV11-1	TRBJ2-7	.	TGTGCCAGCAGCCTGGGGGCGGGGGCGCAGAACGAGCAGTACTTC	CASSLGAGAQNEQYF
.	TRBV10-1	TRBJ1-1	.	TGCGCCAGCAGCCGTGAACCCACAATGAACACTGAAGCTTTCTTT	CASSREPTMNTEAFF
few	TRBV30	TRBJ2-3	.	TGTGCCTGGACTAGAAGCACAGATACGCAGTATTTT	CAWTRSTDTQYF
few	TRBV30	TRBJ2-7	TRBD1	TGTGCCTGGGTAATAAGAACAGGGGCCTACGAGCAGTACTTC	CAWVIRTGAYEQYF
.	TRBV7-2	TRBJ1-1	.	TGTGCCAGCAGCCCCCAACAGGGAATTGGCACTGAAGCTTTCTTT	CASSPQQGIGTEAFF
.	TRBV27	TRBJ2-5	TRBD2	TGTGCCAGCAGTCCCAGACTAGCGGGAGGTTGGGAGACCCAGTACTTC	CASSPRLAGGWETQYF
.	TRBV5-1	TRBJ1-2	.	TGCGCCAGCAGCACTTCAGGGTATGGTGGCTACACCTTC	CASSTSGYGGYTF
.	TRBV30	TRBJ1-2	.	TGTGCCTGGAGTGTCTCCGGGAGCTATGGCTACACCTTC	CAWSVSGSYGYTF
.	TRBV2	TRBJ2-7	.	TGTGCCAGCAAATGGGGGGTCTCCTACGAGCAGTACTTC	CASKWGVSYEQYF
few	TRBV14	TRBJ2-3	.	TGTGCCAGCAGACAAAAAACAGGGATAGATACGCAGTATTTT	CASRQKTGIDTQYF
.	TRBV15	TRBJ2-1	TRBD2	TGTGCCACCAGCGGTAGCGGGAGGGCCGGTGAGCAGTTCTTC	CATSGSGRAGEQFF
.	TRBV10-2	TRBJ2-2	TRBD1	TGCGCCAGCCAGGGACAGGGTATGACCGGGGAGCTGTTTTTT	CASQGQGMTGELFF
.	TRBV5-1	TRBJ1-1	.	TGCGCCAGCAGCTTGGAACAGGGCTACACTGAAGCTTTCTTT	CASSLEQGYTEAFF
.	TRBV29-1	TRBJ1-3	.	TGCAGCGTTGGTACTTACCAAGGAAACACCATATATTTT	CSVGTYQGNTIYF